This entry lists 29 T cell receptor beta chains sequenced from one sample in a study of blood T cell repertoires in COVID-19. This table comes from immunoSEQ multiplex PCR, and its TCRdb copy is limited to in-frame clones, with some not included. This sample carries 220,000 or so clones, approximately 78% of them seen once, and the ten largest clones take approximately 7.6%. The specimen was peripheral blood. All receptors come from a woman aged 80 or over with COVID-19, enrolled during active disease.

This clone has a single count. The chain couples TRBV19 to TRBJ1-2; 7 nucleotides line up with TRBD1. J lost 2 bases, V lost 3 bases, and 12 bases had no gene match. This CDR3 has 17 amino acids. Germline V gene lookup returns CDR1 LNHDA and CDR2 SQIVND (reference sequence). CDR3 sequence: CASSIRRQGLSNYGYTF. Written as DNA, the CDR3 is TGTGCCAGTAGTATTCGACGACAGGGCCTCTCCAACTATGGCTACACCTTC.

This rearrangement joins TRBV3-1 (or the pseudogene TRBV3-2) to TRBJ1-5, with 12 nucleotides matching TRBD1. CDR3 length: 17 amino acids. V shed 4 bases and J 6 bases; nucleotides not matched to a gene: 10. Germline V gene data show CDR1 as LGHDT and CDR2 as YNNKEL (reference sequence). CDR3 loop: CASSPTPGQGARQPQHF. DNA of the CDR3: TGTGCCAGCAGCCCCACCCCGGGACAGGGGGCTCGTCAGCCCCAGCATTTT.

CDR3: CASSLIPPRGFNYGYTF. Written as DNA, the CDR3 is TGTGCCAGCAGTTTAATACCCCCAAGGGGCTTTAACTATGGCTACACCTTC. The chain joins TRBV28 to TRBJ1-2, with D possibly TRBD1 on 5 matching bases. Trimming took off 2 bases at V and 1 base at J, with 17 bases between the two ends. CDR1 MDHEN and CDR2 SYDVKM come from the germline V gene. The CDR3 extends over 17 amino acids.

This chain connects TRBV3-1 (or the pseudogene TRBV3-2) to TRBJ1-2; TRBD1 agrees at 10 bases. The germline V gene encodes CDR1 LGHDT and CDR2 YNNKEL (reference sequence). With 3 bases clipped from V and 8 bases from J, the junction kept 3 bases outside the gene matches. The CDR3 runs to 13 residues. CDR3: CASSQGQGSGYTF. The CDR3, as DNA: TGTGCCAGCAGCCAGGGACAGGGGAGCGGCTACACCTTC.

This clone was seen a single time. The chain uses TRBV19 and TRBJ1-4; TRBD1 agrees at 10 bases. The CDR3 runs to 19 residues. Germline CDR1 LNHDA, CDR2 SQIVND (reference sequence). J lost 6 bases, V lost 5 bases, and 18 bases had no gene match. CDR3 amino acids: CASSLRPGTGDAMDEKLFF. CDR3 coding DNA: TGTGCCAGTAGTCTTCGTCCCGGGACAGGGGACGCCATGGATGAAAAACTGTTTTTT.

For the CDR3, the DNA is TGTGCCAGCAGCGATAGCGGGGGCTGTACAGATACGCAGTATTTT. Amino acids: CASSDSGGCTDTQYF. This sequence joins TRBV25-1 and TRBJ2-3; 9 bases align to TRBD2. Germline CDR1 MGHDK, CDR2 SYGVNS. The CDR3 covers 15 residues. Trimming removed 6 bases from V and 3 bases from J; junction bases left unmatched: 7.

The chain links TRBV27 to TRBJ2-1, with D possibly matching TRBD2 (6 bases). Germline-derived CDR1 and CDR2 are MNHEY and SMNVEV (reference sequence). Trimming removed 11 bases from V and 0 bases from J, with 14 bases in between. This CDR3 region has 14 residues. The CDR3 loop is CASWAGSSYNEQFF. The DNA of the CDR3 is TGTGCCTCTTGGGCGGGGAGCTCCTACAATGAGCAGTTCTTC.

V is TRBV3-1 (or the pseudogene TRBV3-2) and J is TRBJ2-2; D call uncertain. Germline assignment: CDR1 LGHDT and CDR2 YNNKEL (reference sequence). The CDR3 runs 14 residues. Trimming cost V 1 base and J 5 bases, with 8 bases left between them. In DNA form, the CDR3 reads TGTGCCAGCAGCCAAGTATCCCGGACCGGGGAGCTGTTTTTT. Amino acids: CASSQVSRTGELFF.

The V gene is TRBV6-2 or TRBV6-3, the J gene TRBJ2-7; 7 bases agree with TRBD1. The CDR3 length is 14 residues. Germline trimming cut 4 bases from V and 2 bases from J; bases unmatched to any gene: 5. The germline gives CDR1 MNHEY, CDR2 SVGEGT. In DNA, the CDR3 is TGTGCCAGCAGTTTCCGGACAGGTACCTACGAGCAGTACTTC. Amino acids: CASSFRTGTYEQYF.

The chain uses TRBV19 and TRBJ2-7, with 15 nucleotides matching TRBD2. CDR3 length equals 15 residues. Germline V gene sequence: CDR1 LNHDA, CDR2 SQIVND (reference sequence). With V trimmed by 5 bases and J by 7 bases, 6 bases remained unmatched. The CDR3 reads CASSSWTSGRDEQYF. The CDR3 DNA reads TGTGCCAGTAGTTCGTGGACTAGCGGGAGGGATGAGCAGTACTTC.

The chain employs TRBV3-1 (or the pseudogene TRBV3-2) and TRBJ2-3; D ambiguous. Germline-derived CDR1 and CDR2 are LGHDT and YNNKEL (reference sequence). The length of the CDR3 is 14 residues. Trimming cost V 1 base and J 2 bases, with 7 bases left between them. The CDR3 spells CASSQAPYTDTQYF. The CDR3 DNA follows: TGTGCCAGCAGCCAAGCCCCTTACACAGATACGCAGTATTTT.

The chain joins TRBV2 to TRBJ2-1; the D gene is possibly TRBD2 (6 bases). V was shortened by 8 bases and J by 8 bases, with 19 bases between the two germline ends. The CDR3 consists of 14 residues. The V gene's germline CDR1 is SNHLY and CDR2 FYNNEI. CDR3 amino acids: CASVTSGFQDEQFF. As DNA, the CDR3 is TGTGCCAGCGTTACGAGCGGGTTTCAGGATGAGCAGTTCTTC.

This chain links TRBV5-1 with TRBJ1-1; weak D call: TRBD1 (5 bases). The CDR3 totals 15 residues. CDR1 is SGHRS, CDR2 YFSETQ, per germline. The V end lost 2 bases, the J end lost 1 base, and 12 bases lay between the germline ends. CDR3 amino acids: CASSFQGGGNTEAFF. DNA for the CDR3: TGCGCCAGCAGCTTCCAGGGAGGAGGGAACACTGAAGCTTTCTTT.

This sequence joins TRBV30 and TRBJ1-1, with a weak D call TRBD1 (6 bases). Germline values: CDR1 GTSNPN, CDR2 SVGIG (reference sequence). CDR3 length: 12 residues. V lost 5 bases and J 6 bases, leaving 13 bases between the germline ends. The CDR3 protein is CAWGSGAAEAFF. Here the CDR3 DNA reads TGTGCCTGGGGATCAGGGGCGGCTGAAGCTTTCTTT. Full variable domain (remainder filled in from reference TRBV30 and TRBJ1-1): SQTIHQWPATLVQPVGSPLSLECTVEGTSNPNLYWYRQAAGRGLQLLFYSVGIGQISSEVPQNLSASRPQDRQFILSSKKLLLSDSGFYLCAWGSGAAEAFFGQGTRLTVV.

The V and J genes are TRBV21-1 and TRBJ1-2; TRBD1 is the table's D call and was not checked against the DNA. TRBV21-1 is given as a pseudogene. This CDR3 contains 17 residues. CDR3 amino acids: CASSSDHPRDRFSGYTF. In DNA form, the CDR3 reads TGTGCCAGCAGCAGCGATCACCCCCGGGACAGGTTTTCCGGCTACACCTTC.

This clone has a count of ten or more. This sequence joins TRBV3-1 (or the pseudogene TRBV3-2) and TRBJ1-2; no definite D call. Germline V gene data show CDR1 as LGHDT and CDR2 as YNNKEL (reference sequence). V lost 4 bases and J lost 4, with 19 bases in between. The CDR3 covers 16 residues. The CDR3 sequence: CASSLLAAAEVYGYTF. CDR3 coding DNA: TGTGCCAGCAGCCTGTTAGCGGCCGCAGAGGTCTATGGCTACACCTTC.

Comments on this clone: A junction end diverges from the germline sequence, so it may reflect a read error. CDR3 DNA sequence: TGTGCCATCAGTGAGGTGGTTGGCGGGAGTCCCGAGGTCTTC. Translated: CAISEVVGGSPEVF. This chain joins TRBV10-3 and TRBJ2-1, with TRBD2 matching 7 bases. The CDR3 has 14 amino acids. Germline V CDR1 and CDR2: ENHRY, SYGVKD.

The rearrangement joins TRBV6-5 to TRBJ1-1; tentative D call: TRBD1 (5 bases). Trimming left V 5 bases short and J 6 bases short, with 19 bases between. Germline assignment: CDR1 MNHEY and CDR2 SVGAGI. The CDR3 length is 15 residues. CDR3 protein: CASSRGAGGNSEAFF. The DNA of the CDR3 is TGTGCCAGCAGTCGGGGCGCAGGAGGGAATTCTGAAGCTTTCTTT.

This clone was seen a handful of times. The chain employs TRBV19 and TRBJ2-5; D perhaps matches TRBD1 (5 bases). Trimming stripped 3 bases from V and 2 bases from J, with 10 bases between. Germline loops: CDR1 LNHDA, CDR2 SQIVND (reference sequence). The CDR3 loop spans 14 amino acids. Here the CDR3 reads CASSMGQGQETQYF. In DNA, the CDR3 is TGTGCCAGTAGTATGGGGCAGGGACAAGAGACCCAGTACTTC.

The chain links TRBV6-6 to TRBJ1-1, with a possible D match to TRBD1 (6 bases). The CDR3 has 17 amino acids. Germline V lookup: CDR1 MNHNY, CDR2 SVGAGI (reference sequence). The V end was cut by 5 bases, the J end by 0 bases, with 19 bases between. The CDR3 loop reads CASSPKGGGGMNTEAFF. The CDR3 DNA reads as TGTGCCAGCAGTCCCAAGGGAGGGGGAGGTATGAACACTGAAGCTTTCTTT.

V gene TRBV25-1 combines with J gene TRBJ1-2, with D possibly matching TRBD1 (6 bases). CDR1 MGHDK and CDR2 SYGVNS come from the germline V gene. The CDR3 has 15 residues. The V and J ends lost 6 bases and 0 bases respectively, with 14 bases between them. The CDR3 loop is CASSRGGGPNYGYTF. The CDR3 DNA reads TGTGCCAGCAGCCGGGGAGGGGGACCTAACTATGGCTACACCTTC.

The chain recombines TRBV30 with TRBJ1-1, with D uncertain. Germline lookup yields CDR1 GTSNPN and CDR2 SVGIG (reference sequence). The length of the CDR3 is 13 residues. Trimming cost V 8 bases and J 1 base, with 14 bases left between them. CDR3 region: CAQKVGGNTEAFF. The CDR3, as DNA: TGTGCCCAGAAGGTTGGAGGGAACACTGAAGCTTTCTTT.

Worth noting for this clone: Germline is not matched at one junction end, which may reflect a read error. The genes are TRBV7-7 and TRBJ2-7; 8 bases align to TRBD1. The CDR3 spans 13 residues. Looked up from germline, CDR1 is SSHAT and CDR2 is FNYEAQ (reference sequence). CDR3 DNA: TGTGCTAGCAGCACTTGGACAGGGTCGGAGCAGTACTTC. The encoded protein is CASSTWTGSEQYF.

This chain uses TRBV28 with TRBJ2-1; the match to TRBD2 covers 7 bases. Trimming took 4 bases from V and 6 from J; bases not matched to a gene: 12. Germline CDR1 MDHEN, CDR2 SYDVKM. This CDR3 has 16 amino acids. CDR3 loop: CASSSTAGATGNEQFF. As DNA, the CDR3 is TGTGCCAGCAGTTCGACGGCGGGAGCTACCGGCAATGAGCAGTTCTTC.

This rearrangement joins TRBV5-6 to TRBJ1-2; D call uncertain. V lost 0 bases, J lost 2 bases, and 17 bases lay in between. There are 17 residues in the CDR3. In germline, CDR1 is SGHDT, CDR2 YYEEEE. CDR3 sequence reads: CASSLVRGLAVNYGYTF. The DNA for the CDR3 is TGTGCCAGCAGCTTGGTGAGAGGGCTGGCAGTCAACTATGGCTACACCTTC.

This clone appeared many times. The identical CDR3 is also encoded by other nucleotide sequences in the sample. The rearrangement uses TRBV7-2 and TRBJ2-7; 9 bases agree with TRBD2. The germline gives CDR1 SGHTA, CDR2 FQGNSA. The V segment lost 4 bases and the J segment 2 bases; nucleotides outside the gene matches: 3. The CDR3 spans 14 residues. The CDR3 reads CASSSSSGTYEQYF. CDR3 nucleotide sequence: TGTGCCAGCAGCTCTTCTAGCGGGACCTACGAGCAGTACTTC.

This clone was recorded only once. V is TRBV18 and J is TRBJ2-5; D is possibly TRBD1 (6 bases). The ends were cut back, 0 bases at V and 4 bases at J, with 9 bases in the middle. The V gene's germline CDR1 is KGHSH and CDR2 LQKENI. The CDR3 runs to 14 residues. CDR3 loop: CASSPPKQGETQYF. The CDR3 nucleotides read TGTGCCAGCTCACCACCAAAACAGGGAGAGACCCAGTACTTC.

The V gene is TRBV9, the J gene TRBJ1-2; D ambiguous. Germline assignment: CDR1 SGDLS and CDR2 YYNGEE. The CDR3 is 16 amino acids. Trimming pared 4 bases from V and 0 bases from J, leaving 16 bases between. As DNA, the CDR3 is TGTGCCAGCAGCTATGAAGGCGGCAGAGCTAACTATGGCTACACCTTC. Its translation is CASSYEGGRANYGYTF.

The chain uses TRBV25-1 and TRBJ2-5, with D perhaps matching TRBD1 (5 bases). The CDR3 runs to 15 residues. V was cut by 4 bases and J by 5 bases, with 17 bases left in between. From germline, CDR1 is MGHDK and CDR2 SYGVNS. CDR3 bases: TGTGCCAGCAGTGGGTTAGGCAAGGGGCGCGAGACCCAGTACTTC. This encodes CASSGLGKGRETQYF.